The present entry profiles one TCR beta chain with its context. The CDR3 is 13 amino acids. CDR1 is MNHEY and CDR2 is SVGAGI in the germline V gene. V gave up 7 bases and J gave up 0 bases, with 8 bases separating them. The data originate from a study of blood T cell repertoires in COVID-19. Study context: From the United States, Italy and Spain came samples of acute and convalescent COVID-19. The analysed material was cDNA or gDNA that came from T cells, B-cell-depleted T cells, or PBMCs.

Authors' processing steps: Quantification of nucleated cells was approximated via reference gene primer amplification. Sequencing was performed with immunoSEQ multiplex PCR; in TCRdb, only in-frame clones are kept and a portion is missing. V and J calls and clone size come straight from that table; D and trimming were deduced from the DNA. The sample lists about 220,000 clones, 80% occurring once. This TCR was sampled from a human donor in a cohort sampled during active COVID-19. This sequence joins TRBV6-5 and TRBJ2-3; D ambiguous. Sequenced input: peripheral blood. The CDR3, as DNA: TGTGCCAGCACCCATAGTAGCACAGATACGCAGTATTTT. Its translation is CASTHSSTDTQYF.